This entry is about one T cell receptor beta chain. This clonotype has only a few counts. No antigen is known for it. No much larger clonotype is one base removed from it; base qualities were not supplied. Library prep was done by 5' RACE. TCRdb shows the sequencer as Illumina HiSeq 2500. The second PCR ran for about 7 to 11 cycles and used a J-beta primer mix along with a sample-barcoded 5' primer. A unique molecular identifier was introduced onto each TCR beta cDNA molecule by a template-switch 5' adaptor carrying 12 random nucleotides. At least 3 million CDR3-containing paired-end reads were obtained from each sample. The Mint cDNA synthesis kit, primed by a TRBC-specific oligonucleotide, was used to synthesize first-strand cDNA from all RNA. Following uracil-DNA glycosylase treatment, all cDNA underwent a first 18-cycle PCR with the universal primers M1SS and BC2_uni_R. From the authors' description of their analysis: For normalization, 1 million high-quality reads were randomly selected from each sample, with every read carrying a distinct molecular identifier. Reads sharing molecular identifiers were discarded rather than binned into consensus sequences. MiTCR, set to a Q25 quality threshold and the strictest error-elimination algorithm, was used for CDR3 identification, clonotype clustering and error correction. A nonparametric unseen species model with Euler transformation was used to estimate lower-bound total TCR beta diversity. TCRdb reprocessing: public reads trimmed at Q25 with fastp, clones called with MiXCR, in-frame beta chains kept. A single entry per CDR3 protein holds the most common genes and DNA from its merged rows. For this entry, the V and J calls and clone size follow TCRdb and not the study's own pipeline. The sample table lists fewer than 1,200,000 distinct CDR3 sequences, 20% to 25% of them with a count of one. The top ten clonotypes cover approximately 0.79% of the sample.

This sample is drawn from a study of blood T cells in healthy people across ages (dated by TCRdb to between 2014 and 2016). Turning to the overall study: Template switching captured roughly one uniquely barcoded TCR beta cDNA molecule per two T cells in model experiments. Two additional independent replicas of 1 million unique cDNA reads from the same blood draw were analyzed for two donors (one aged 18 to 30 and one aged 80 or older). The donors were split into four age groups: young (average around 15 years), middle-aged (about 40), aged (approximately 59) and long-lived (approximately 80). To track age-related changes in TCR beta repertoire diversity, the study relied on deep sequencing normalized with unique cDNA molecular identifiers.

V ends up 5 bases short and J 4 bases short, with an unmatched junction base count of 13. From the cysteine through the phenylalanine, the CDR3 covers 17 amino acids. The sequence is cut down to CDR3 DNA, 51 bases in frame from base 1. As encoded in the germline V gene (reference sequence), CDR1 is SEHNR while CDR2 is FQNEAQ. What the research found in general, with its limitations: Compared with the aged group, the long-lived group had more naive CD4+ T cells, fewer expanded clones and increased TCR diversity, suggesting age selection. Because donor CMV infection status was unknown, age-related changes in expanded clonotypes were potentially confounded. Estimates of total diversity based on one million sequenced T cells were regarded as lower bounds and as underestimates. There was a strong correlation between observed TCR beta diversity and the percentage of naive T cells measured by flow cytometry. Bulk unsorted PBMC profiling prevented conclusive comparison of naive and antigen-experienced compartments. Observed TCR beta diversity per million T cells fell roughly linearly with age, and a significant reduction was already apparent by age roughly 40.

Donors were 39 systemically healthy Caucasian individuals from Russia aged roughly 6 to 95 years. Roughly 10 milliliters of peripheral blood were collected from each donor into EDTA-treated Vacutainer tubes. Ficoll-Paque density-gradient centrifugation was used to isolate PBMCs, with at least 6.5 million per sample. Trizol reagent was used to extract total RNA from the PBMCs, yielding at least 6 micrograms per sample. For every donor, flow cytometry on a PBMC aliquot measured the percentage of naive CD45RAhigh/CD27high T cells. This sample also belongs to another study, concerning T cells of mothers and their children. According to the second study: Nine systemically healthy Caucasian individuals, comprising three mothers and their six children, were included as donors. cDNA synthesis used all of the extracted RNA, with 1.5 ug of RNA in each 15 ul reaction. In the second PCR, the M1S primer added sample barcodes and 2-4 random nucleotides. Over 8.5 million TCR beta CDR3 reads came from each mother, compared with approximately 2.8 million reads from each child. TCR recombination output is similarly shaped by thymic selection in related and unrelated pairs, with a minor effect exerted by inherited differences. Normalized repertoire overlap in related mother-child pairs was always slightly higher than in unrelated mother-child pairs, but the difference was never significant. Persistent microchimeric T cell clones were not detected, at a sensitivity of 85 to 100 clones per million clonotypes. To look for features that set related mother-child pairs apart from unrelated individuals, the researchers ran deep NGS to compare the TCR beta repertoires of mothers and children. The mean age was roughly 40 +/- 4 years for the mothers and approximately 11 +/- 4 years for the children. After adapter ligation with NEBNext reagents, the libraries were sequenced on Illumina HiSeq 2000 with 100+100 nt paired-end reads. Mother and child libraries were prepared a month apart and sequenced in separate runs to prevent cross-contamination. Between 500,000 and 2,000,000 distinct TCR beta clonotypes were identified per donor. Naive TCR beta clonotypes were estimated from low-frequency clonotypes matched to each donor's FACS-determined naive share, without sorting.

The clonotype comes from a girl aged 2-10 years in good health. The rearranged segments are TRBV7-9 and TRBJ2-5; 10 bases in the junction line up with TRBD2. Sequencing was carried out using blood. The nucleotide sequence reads TGTGCCAGCAGCAGTCGGCGGGAGCGGGGGGGTCGAGAGACCCAGTACTTC. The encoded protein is CASSSRRERGGRETQYF.